This T cell receptor beta chain is drawn from a study of T-cell reconstitution after alpha-beta-depleted transplantation in children. Study-wide points: Some patients owed their high day-60 TCRbeta diversity to surviving recipient T cells and thymic progenitors. Several hundred expanded graft clones reportedly supplied alpha-beta T cells about two months after transplant.

The V segment lost 7 bases and the J segment 10 bases; nucleotides outside the gene matches: 5. CDR3 length: 12 amino acids. Germline loops: CDR1 DFQATT, CDR2 SNEGSKA (reference sequence). Preparing the TCRbeta library involved the use of unique molecular identifiers. TCRdb re-called the PCR reads through MiXCR, storing one row per CDR3 protein. The sample carries a few hundred thousand distinct CDR3 sequences, 10% to 15% recorded once. Worth noting for this clonotype: Antigen unknown.

This specimen was PBMCs, mostly from graft donor cells, taken 360 days after TCRalphabeta/CD19-depleted stem cell transplant. The source of this sequence is a male patient younger than 18 who had a stem cell transplant for acute myeloid leukemia, so the T cells may come from the graft donor. This rearrangement joins TRBV20-1 to TRBJ2-1; 12 nucleotides match TRBD2. Written as DNA, the CDR3 is TGCAGTGGACTAGCGGGAGCTGGGGAGCAGTTCTTC. It specifies CSGLAGAGEQFF.